These 25 T cell receptor beta chains share one sample of origin, sequenced in a study of T-cell reconstitution after alpha-beta-depleted transplantation in children. During its preparation, the TCRbeta library received unique molecular identifiers. MiXCR, run by TCRdb on the PCR reads, gives a single entry per CDR3 protein. The sample has some 550,000 distinct CDR3 sequences, around 16% seen once. Here the sequenced sample was PBMCs from the stem cell graft donor, taken from the stem cell graft. The receptors shown here come from a human donor who donated a stem cell graft to a child with acute lymphoblastic leukemia.

The table lists this clonotype with a few counts. This chain uses TRBV12-3 or TRBV12-4 with TRBJ2-1; possible D gene TRBD1, 6 bases. The CDR3 runs 14 residues. With 6 bases removed from V and 4 bases from J, the gap between germline ends came to 13 bases. The CDR3 DNA is TGTGCCAGCAGCCTCGGGACATTTTACAATGAGCAGTTCTTC. Its translation is CASSLGTFYNEQFF.

In its sample, this clonotype was seen a few times. This CDR3 is CASRKALTGTLNEKLFF. The DNA for the CDR3 is TGTGCCAGCAGAAAAGCCCTCACCGGGACGCTTAATGAAAAACTGTTTTTT. The genes are TRBV28 and TRBJ1-4, with D maybe TRBD1 (5 bases). Trimming removed 6 bases from V and 4 bases from J, with 21 bases in between. The CDR3 has 17 amino acids. The germline V gene has CDR1 MDHEN and CDR2 SYDVKM.

The CDR3 protein is CSVAGVVYGYTF. CDR3 nucleotides: TGCAGCGTTGCCGGGGTGGTATATGGCTACACCTTC. V gene TRBV29-1 combines with J gene TRBJ1-2; D gene ambiguous. Germline CDR1 and CDR2: SQVTM and ANQGSEA. The CDR3 sequence is 12 residues long. V lost 4 bases and J lost 5, with 11 bases in between.

The table lists this clonotype with a few counts. The chain is built from TRBV7-6 and TRBJ2-5; D gene uncertain. The CDR3 consists of 14 residues. V was shortened by 5 bases and J by 3 bases, with 13 bases between the two germline ends. CDR1 is SGHVS, CDR2 FNYEAQ, per germline. This chain's CDR3 is CASSGPFGKETQYF. In DNA, the CDR3 is TGTGCCAGCAGCGGCCCTTTTGGAAAAGAGACCCAGTACTTC.

Notes on this clonotype: The junction departs from the called germline gene at one end, perhaps through a read error. The CDR3 here is CSARGGSGRGGELFF. In DNA form, the CDR3 reads TGCAGTGCGAGAGGAGGCAGCGGTAGAGGTGGGGAGCTGTTTTTT. The rearrangement uses TRBV20-1 and TRBJ2-2; D is possibly TRBD2 (5 bases). Germline V CDR1 and CDR2: DFQATT, SNEGSKA (reference sequence). The CDR3 loop spans 15 amino acids.

The chain has TRBV7-8 and TRBJ2-1, with TRBD2 matching over 10 bases. The CDR3 is made up of 15 amino acids. V lost 3 bases, J lost 7 bases, and 6 bases stayed unmatched. Germline CDR1 and CDR2: SGHVS and FQNEAQ. The CDR3 protein is CASSFHSGRTNEQFF. In DNA, the CDR3 is TGTGCCAGCAGCTTTCATAGCGGGAGGACGAATGAGCAGTTCTTC.

This clonotype showed up many times. This sequence joins TRBV7-9 and TRBJ2-1; 9 positions match TRBD2. The V and J ends lost 2 bases and 7 bases, in that order; junction bases with no gene match: 3. In germline, CDR1 is SEHNR, CDR2 FQNEAQ (reference sequence). The CDR3 is 14 amino acids. The CDR3 nucleotides are TGTGCCAGCAGCTTACGCGGGGGGGGGAATGAGCAGTTCTTC. Amino acids: CASSLRGGGNEQFF.

The V gene is TRBV9, the J gene TRBJ2-7; D is possibly TRBD2 (5 bases). Germline V gene lookup returns CDR1 SGDLS and CDR2 YYNGEE. The CDR3 consists of 15 residues. Trimming removed 4 bases at V and 6 bases at J, with 20 bases between. This CDR3 reads CASSPRAVMVCEQYF. Written as DNA, the CDR3 is TGTGCCAGCAGCCCGCGGGCCGTCATGGTCTGCGAGCAGTACTTC. The whole variable domain, filled in from reference TRBV9 and TRBJ2-7, reads DSGVTQTPKHLITATGQRVTLRCSPRSGDLSVYWYQQSLDQGLQFLIQYYNGEERAKGNILERFSAQQFPDLHSELNLSSLELGDSALYFCASSPRAVMVCEQYFGPGTRLTVT.

The chain carries TRBV6-1 and TRBJ2-3, with TRBD2 identical over 7 bases. With V trimmed by 5 bases and J by 4 bases, 6 bases remained unmatched. The V gene's germline CDR1 is MNHNS and CDR2 SASEGT. This CDR3 has 14 residues. Here the CDR3 DNA reads TGTGCCAGCAGTCACAGCGGGAACGCAGATACGCAGTATTTT. Translating it yields CASSHSGNADTQYF.

The chain combines TRBV5-1 with TRBJ1-1, with D unresolved. Trimming left V 0 bases short and J 3 bases short, with 12 bases between. The CDR3 contains 15 residues. Germline V gene sequence: CDR1 SGHRS, CDR2 YFSETQ. The CDR3 protein is CASSLVGHSDTEAFF. The CDR3 bases are TGCGCCAGCAGCTTGGTCGGGCATAGCGACACTGAAGCTTTCTTT.

As to this clonotype: The junction and the germline gene differ at one end; a read error may be behind it. J is TRBJ1-4 and V is TRBV20-1; D uncertain. CDR1 is DFQATT, CDR2 SNEGSKA, per germline (reference sequence). This CDR3 is built from 14 residues. The CDR3 nucleotides read TGCAGTGCCCCCTTCCTGGAGGGTAATGAAAAACTGTTTTTC. Its protein is CSAPFLEGNEKLFF.

This chain connects TRBV29-1 to TRBJ2-2; 7 nucleotides line up with TRBD2. Germline V gives CDR1 SQVTM, CDR2 ANQGSEA. The V segment lost 6 bases and the J segment 4 bases; nucleotides outside the gene matches: 8. This CDR3 is built from 14 residues. CDR3 protein: CSVPGLTGTGELFF. As DNA, the CDR3 is TGCAGCGTCCCGGGACTAACCGGCACCGGGGAGCTGTTTTTT.

This clonotype was counted at least ten times. The chain couples TRBV27 to TRBJ2-7, with D perhaps being TRBD1 or TRBD2 (5 bases each). In germline, CDR1 is MNHEY, CDR2 SMNVEV (reference sequence). Trimming shortened V by 6 bases and J by 1 base, and 10 bases separated the two germline ends. CDR3 length: 13 amino acids. DNA for the CDR3: TGTGCCAGCAGCCGGGGCGGATCCTACGAGCAGTACTTC. It translates to CASSRGGSYEQYF.

Only a few counts were recorded for this clonotype. The rearrangement uses TRBV12-3 or TRBV12-4 and TRBJ1-6; D unresolved. CDR3 size: 11 residues. Trimming shortened V by 4 bases and J by 8 bases, and 3 bases separated the two germline ends. For the CDR3, the DNA is TGTGCCAGCAGTTCCCATTCACCCCTCCACTTT. Amino acids: CASSSHSPLHF.

V gene TRBV6-4 combines with J gene TRBJ1-5, with D possibly TRBD1 on 6 matching bases. The V gene lost 8 bases and the J gene lost 3 bases, with 20 bases spanning the gap. This CDR3 is built from 16 residues. Germline V gene data show CDR1 as MRHNA and CDR2 as SNTAGT. The DNA of the CDR3 is TGTGCCAGCGGGGACACAACCAAAGGGGCCAATCAGCCCCAGCATTTT. Its translation is CASGDTTKGANQPQHF.

The table lists this clonotype with a few counts. The V gene is TRBV6-2 or TRBV6-3, the J gene TRBJ2-1; no clear D. The CDR3 is 13 residues long. Germline V gene lookup returns CDR1 MNHEY and CDR2 SVGEGT. Trimming removed 6 bases at V and 5 bases at J, with 11 bases between. As DNA, the CDR3 is TGTGCCAGCAGCCCCAGACTCGACAATGAGCAGTTCTTC. The encoded protein is CASSPRLDNEQFF.

The rearrangement links TRBV7-6 to TRBJ2-5, with 7 bases identical to TRBD1. Trimming at V came to 5 bases and at J to 1 base, leaving 10 bases not matched to a gene. This CDR3 comprises 16 residues. The germline gives CDR1 SGHVS, CDR2 FNYEAQ. The CDR3 region is CASSPWDRSLQETQYF. As DNA, the CDR3 is TGTGCCAGCAGCCCCTGGGACAGATCCCTCCAAGAGACCCAGTACTTC.

The V call is TRBV5-1, the J call TRBJ2-7; 7 nucleotides align to TRBD1. The germline gives CDR1 SGHRS, CDR2 YFSETQ. The V segment lost 7 bases and the J segment 0 bases; nucleotides outside the gene matches: 13. The CDR3 has 16 residues. Here the CDR3 reads CASGARTGDFSYEQYF. The CDR3 DNA is TGCGCCAGCGGCGCCCGGACAGGAGATTTCTCCTACGAGCAGTACTTC.

In its sample, this clonotype was seen a few times. The chain employs TRBV19 and TRBJ1-5; D possibly corresponds to TRBD1 (5 bases). Trimming took off 10 bases at V and 8 bases at J, with 21 bases between the two ends. The CDR3 length is 14 residues. From germline, CDR1 is LNHDA and CDR2 SQIVND (reference sequence). In DNA, the CDR3 is TGTGCCACCTCCACACTCCGGGACGTTGAGCCCCAGCATTTT. This translates into CATSTLRDVEPQHF. The full variable domain, rest sourced from reference TRBV19 and TRBJ1-5, is DGGITQSPKYLFRKEGQNVTLSCEQNLNHDAMYWYRQDPGQGLRLIYYSQIVNDFQKGDIAEGYSVSREKKESFPLTVTSAQKNPTAFYLCATSTLRDVEPQHFGDGTRLSIL.

The V and J genes are TRBV2 and TRBJ2-2; TRBD1 matches 7 bases. The ends lost 8 bases at V and 3 bases at J; junction bases unmatched: 3. Germline V gene sequence: CDR1 SNHLY, CDR2 FYNNEI. The CDR3 is 13 amino acids. The CDR3 sequence is CASRDRYTGELFF. DNA of the CDR3: TGTGCCAGCCGGGACAGATACACCGGGGAGCTGTTTTTT.

This clonotype was detected ten times or more. The gene calls are TRBV5-1 and TRBJ2-7, with 7 nucleotides matching TRBD1. CDR3 length: 14 amino acids. V dropped 1 base and J dropped 1; count of bases not matched to a gene: 2. The germline CDR1 and CDR2 sequences are SGHRS and YFSETQ. This CDR3 reads CASSLTGVSYEQYF. CDR3 nucleotides: TGCGCCAGCAGCTTGACAGGGGTATCCTACGAGCAGTACTTC.

The gene calls are TRBV7-9 and TRBJ1-2; the D is unclear. CDR1 is SEHNR and CDR2 is FQNEAQ in the germline V gene (reference sequence). Trimming took 5 bases from V and 2 from J, leaving 12 bases between them. CDR3 size: 14 residues. CDR3 sequence: CASSPLRINYGYTF. Written as DNA, the CDR3 is TGTGCCAGCAGCCCATTGAGAATAAACTATGGCTACACCTTC.

This clonotype was counted between two and nine times. The chain is built from TRBV5-1 and TRBJ2-1; D call uncertain. The germline V and J ends were trimmed by 2 bases and 0 bases, with 9 bases remaining between them. From germline, CDR1 is SGHRS and CDR2 YFSETQ. The CDR3 is made up of 15 amino acids. The CDR3 sequence: CASSLITSSYNEQFF. The CDR3 region has the DNA TGCGCCAGCAGCTTAATAACAAGCTCCTACAATGAGCAGTTCTTC.

The sample holds a few counts of this clonotype. V and J are TRBV27 and TRBJ1-1; the D gene is possibly TRBD1 (6 bases). Germline CDR1 and CDR2: MNHEY and SMNVEV (reference sequence). The CDR3 spans 14 residues. Trimming removed 4 bases from V and 3 bases from J, with 12 bases in between. The CDR3 sequence is CASSWGPRHTEAFF. For the CDR3, the DNA is TGTGCCAGCAGTTGGGGGCCGAGGCACACTGAAGCTTTCTTT.

This clonotype was seen more than once but under ten times. The chain combines TRBV5-1 with TRBJ1-5, with unresolved D. Germline V gene lookup returns CDR1 SGHRS and CDR2 YFSETQ. The CDR3 length is 15 residues. The V end lost 4 bases, the J end lost 0 bases, and 11 bases lay between the germline ends. CDR3: CASSQDGYSNQPQHF. DNA of the CDR3: TGCGCCAGCAGCCAAGACGGATATAGCAATCAGCCCCAGCATTTT.